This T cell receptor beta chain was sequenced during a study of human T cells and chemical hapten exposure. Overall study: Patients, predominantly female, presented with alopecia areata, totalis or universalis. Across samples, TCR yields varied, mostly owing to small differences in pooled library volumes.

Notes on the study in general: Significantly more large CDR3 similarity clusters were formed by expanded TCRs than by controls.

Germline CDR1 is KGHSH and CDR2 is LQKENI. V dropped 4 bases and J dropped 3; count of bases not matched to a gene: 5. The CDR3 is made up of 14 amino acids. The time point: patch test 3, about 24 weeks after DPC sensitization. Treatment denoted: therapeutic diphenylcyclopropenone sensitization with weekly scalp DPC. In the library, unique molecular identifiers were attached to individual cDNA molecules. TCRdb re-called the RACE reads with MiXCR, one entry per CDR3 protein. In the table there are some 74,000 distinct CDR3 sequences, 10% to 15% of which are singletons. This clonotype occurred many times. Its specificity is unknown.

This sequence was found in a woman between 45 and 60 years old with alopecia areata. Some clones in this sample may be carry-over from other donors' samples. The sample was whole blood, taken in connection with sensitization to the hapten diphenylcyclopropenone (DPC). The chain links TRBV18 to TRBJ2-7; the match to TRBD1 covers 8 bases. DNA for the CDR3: TGTGCCAGCTCACTTTACAGGGGGGACTACGAGCAGTACTTC. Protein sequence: CASSLYRGDYEQYF.